These 14 T cell receptor beta chains share one sample of origin, sequenced in a study of cytomegalovirus exposure and HLA in healthy donors. It was with 60 Vbeta and 13 Jbeta primers that the PCR ran. Using immunoSEQ multiplex PCR, the repertoire was profiled, and TCRdb retains in-frame clones only, with some absent. The table includes fewer than 130,000 clones, 70% to 80% detected once. Sequencing was done on a sample of PBMCs. These receptors all stem from a middle-aged woman in good health and CMV-seronegative.

This chain links TRBV15 with TRBJ2-7; TRBD2 agrees at 11 bases. J was trimmed by 6 bases and V by 5 bases; bases with no gene match: 6. Germline CDR1 reads LNHNV; CDR2 reads YYDKDF (reference sequence). The CDR3 length is 14 residues. Written as DNA, the CDR3 is TGTGCCACCAGCGGATTAGCGGGGGGGCTCGAGCAGTACTTC. Its protein product is CATSGLAGGLEQYF.

This clone was detected only a few times. This chain's CDR3 is CAWSGIADSGGYTF. The CDR3 DNA reads TGTGCCTGGAGTGGTATTGCGGATAGTGGAGGCTACACCTTC. The V gene is TRBV30, the J gene TRBJ1-2; D is unclear. The CDR3 is 14 residues long. Germline loops: CDR1 GTSNPN, CDR2 SVGIG (reference sequence). V lost 1 base and J 8 bases, leaving 17 bases between the germline ends.

This chain connects TRBV4-3 to TRBJ1-5, with 9 bases that match TRBD1. The CDR3 totals 17 residues. Germline values: CDR1 LGHNA, CDR2 YSLEER. J lost 0 bases, V lost 4 bases, and 7 bases had no gene match. CDR3 in amino acids: CASSRTRDRDSNQPQHF. CDR3 sequence (DNA): TGCGCCAGCAGCCGAACCCGGGACAGGGATAGCAATCAGCCCCAGCATTTT.

The chain carries TRBV29-1 and TRBJ2-7, with 13 positions matching TRBD2. V was clipped by 1 base and J by 0 bases; unmatched bases: 0. This CDR3 region has 15 residues. The germline V gene has CDR1 SQVTM and CDR2 ANQGSEA. CDR3 amino acids: CSVEGTSGGSYEQYF. Written as DNA, the CDR3 is TGCAGCGTTGAAGGGACTAGCGGGGGCTCCTACGAGCAGTACTTC.

This clone was seen only a few times. The chain is built from TRBV4-3 and TRBJ1-2, with 9 nucleotides matching TRBD1. The V gene's germline CDR1 is LGHNA and CDR2 YSLEER. The V segment lost 0 bases and the J segment 4 bases; nucleotides outside the gene matches: 6. This CDR3 spans 16 amino acids. CDR3 sequence (DNA): TGCGCCAGCAGCCAAGAGAGACAGGGGGGAAGCTATGGCTACACCTTC. As protein: CASSQERQGGSYGYTF.

The rearrangement uses TRBV19 and TRBJ1-1, with D uncertain. Per germline, CDR1 LNHDA and CDR2 SQIVND (reference sequence). The CDR3 contains 14 residues. V was pared by 3 bases and J by 4 bases, with 12 bases between. The CDR3 loop reads CASSIWAETTEAFF. The CDR3 nucleotides read TGTGCCAGTAGTATTTGGGCAGAAACCACTGAAGCTTTCTTT.

The genes are TRBV7-2 and TRBJ2-7, with a tentative D call TRBD2 (6 bases). The CDR3 runs 14 residues. Germline V gene data show CDR1 as SGHTA and CDR2 as FQGNSA. Trimming left V 1 base short and J 2 bases short, with 9 bases between. This CDR3 reads CASSLGLGPYEQYF. CDR3 nucleotides: TGTGCCAGCAGCTTAGGACTAGGGCCCTACGAGCAGTACTTC. Complete variable domain (other parts from reference TRBV7-2 and TRBJ2-7): GAGVSQSPSNKVTEKGKDVELRCDPISGHTALYWYRQSLGQGLEFLIYFQGNSAPDKSGLPSDRFSAERTGGSVSTLTIQRTQQEDSAVYLCASSLGLGPYEQYFGPGTRLTVT.

The rearrangement uses TRBV5-4 and TRBJ2-3; D might be TRBD2 (7 bases). This CDR3 comprises 16 residues. Trimming took 2 bases from V and 2 from J, leaving 15 bases between them. The germline CDR1 and CDR2 sequences are SGHNT and YYREEE (reference sequence). CDR3 DNA sequence: TGTGCCAGCAGCTTAAAGGGGGGGCGCATCACAGATACGCAGTATTTT. Its protein product is CASSLKGGRITDTQYF. Filled out from reference TRBV5-4 and TRBJ2-3, the complete variable domain reads ETGVTQSPTHLIKTRGQQVTLRCSSQSGHNTVSWYQQALGQGPQFIFQYYREEENGRGNFPPRFSGLQFPNYSSELNVNALELDDSALYLCASSLKGGRITDTQYFGPGTRLTVL.

This chain uses TRBV11-2 with TRBJ2-3; 14 bases agree with TRBD2. The CDR3 is 14 amino acids. CDR1 is SGHAT, CDR2 FQNNGV, per germline. The junction had 2 bases not matched to a gene; V was cut back by 4 bases and J by 8 bases. DNA for the CDR3: TGTGCCAGCAGCTCTGGGACTAGCGGGAGTACGCAGTATTTT. Protein product: CASSSGTSGSTQYF.

This rearrangement joins TRBV27 to TRBJ2-7, with 7 nucleotides matching TRBD1. CDR1 and CDR2 (germline): MNHEY, SMNVEV (reference sequence). Trimming at V came to 0 bases and at J to 5 bases, leaving 7 bases not matched to a gene. This CDR3 is built from 15 residues. The CDR3 region has the DNA TGTGCCAGCAGTTTATCCACACGACAGGGCCACGAGCAGTACTTC. It encodes CASSLSTRQGHEQYF.

The V and J genes are TRBV7-6 and TRBJ2-5; 7 bases line up with TRBD2. The CDR3 has 13 amino acids. Trimming took 4 bases from V and 4 from J; bases not matched to a gene: 3. Germline V gene sequence: CDR1 SGHVS, CDR2 FNYEAQ. In nucleotides, the CDR3 is TGTGCCAGCAGCTCGGGGGGTGTAGAGACCCAGTACTTC. Amino acid sequence: CASSSGGVETQYF. Full variable domain (rest looked up from reference TRBV7-6 and TRBJ2-5): GAGVSQSPRYKVTKRGQDVALRCDPISGHVSLYWYRQALGQGPEFLTYFNYEAQQDKSGLPNDRFSAERPEGSISTLTIQRTEQRDSAMYRCASSSGGVETQYFGPGTRLLVL.

This chain uses TRBV10-3 with TRBJ2-6, with TRBD1 matching 10 bases. The germline V gene encodes CDR1 ENHRY and CDR2 SYGVKD. Trimming cost V 3 bases and J 0 bases; bases outside gene matches: 5. The CDR3 runs 18 residues. As DNA, the CDR3 is TGTGCCATCAGTGACCCGGGACAGGGGCCCTCTGGGGCCAACGTCCTGACTTTC. It specifies CAISDPGQGPSGANVLTF.

This clone has a single count. The chain carries TRBV19 and TRBJ1-1, with a weak D call TRBD1 (6 bases). The V gene lost 5 bases and the J gene lost 1 base, with 17 bases spanning the gap. The CDR3 is made up of 16 amino acids. Germline CDR1 and CDR2: LNHDA and SQIVND (reference sequence). The CDR3 nucleotides are TGTGCCAGTAGTGAATACAGGGTCGCGGGGAACACTGAAGCTTTCTTT. Translated: CASSEYRVAGNTEAFF.

This chain connects TRBV7-9 to TRBJ1-1; 9 positions match TRBD1. The length of the CDR3 is 18 residues. The germline gives CDR1 SEHNR, CDR2 FQNEAQ (reference sequence). V was pared by 5 bases and J by 0 bases, with 13 bases of the junction left unmatched. The CDR3 nucleotides read TGTGCCAGCAGCCGTCGCAACTTACAGGGGGCCATGAACACTGAAGCTTTCTTT. It is translated as CASSRRNLQGAMNTEAFF.